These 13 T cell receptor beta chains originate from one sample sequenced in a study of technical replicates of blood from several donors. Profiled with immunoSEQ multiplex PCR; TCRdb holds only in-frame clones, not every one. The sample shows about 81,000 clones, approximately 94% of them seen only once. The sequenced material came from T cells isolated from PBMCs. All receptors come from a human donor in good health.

In DNA, the CDR3 is TGTGCCAGCAGCGGAGAGATATTTGGGACAGGGGGTGAAGCTTTCTTT. This gives the protein CASSGEIFGTGGEAFF. This chain links TRBV7-8 with TRBJ1-1; 11 bases fit TRBD1. CDR1 SGHVS and CDR2 FQNEAQ come from the germline V gene. J lost 7 bases, V lost 5 bases, and 12 bases had no gene match. The CDR3 loop spans 16 amino acids.

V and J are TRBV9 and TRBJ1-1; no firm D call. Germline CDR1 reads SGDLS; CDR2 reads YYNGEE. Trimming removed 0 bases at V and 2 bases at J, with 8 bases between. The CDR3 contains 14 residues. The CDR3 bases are TGTGCCAGCAGCGTAGATAGAGTCAACACTGAAGCTTTCTTT. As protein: CASSVDRVNTEAFF.

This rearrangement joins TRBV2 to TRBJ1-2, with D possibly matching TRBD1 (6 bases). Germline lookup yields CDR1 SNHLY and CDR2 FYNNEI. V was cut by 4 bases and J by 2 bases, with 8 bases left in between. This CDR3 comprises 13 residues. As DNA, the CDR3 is TGTGCCAGCAGTGTAGGACAGAACTATGGCTACACCTTC. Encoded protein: CASSVGQNYGYTF.

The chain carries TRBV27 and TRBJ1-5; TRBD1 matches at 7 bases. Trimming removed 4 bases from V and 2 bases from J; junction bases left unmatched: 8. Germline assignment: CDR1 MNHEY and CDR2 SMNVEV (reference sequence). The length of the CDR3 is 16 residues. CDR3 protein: CASSSYRGEGNQPQHF. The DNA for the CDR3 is TGTGCCAGCAGTTCCTACAGGGGAGAGGGCAATCAGCCCCAGCATTTT.

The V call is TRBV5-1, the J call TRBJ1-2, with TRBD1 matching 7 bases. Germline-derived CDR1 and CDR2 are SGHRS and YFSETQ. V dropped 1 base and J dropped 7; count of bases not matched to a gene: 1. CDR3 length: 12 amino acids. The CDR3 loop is CASSLRQGGYTF. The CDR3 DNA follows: TGCGCCAGCAGCTTGAGACAGGGTGGCTACACCTTC.

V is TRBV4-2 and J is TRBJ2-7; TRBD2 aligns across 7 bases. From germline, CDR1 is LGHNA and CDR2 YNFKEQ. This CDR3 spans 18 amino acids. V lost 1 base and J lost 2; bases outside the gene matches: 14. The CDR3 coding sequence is TGTGCCAGCAGCCAAGTTGTCGGGGGTAGCGGGCCTACCTACGAGCAGTACTTC. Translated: CASSQVVGGSGPTYEQYF.

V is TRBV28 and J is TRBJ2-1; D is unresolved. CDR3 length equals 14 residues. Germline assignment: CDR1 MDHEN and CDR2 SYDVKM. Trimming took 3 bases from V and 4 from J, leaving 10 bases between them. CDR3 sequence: CASSFPPVYNEQFF. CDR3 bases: TGTGCCAGCAGTTTCCCCCCGGTTTACAATGAGCAGTTCTTC. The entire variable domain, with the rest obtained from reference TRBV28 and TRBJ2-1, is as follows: DVKVTQSSRYLVKRTGEKVFLECVQDMDHENMFWYRQDPGLGLRLIYFSYDVKMKEKGDIPEGYSVSREKKERFSLILESASTNQTSMYLCASSFPPVYNEQFFGPGTRLTVL.

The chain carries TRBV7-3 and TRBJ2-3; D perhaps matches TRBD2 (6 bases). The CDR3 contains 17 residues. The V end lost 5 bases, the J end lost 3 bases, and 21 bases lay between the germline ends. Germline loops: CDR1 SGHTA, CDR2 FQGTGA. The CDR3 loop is CASSPGTSAGGTDTQYF. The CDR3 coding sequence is TGTGCCAGCAGCCCCGGGACCTCGGCCGGGGGAACAGATACGCAGTATTTT.

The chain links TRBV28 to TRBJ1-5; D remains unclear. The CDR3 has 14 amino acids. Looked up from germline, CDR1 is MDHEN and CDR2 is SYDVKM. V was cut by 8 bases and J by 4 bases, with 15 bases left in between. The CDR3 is CASEMWQSNQPQHF. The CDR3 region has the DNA TGTGCCAGCGAAATGTGGCAGTCTAATCAGCCCCAGCATTTT.

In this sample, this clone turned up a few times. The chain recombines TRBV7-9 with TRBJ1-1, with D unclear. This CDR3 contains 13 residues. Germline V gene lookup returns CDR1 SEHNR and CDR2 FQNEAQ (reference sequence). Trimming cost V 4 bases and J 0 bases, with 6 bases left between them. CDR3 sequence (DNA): TGTGCCAGCAGCTACAGCATGAACACTGAAGCTTTCTTT. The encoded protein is CASSYSMNTEAFF.

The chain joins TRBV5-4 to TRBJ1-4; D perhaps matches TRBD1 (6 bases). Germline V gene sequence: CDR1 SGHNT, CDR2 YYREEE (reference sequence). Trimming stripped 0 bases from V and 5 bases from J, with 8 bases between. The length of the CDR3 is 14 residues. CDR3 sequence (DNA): TGTGCCAGCAGCTTGGACAGGGAAAATGAAAAACTGTTTTTT. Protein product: CASSLDRENEKLFF.

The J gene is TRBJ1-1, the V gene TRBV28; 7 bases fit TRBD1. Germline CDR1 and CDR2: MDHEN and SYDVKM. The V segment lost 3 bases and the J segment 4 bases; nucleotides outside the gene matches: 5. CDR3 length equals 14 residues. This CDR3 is CASSFMTGPTEAFF. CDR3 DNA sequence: TGTGCCAGCAGTTTTATGACAGGGCCCACTGAAGCTTTCTTT.

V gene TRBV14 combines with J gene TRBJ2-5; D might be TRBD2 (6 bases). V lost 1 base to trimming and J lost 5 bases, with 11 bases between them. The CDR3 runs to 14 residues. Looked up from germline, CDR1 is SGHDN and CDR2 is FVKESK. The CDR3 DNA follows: TGTGCCAGCAGCCAAGCGGGGGAGTGGGAGACCCAGTACTTC. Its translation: CASSQAGEWETQYF.